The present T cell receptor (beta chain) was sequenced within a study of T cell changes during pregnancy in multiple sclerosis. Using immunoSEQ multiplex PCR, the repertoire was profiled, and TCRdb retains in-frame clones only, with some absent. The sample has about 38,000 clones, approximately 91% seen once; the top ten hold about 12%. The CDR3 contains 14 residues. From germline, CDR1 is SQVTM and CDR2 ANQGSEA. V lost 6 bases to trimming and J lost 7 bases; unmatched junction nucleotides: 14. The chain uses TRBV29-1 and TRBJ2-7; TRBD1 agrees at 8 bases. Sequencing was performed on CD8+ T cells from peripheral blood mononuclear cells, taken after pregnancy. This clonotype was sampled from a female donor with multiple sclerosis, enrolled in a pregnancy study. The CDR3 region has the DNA TGCAGCGTAGACAGGGGATTTGGTCCGCGGGAGCAGTACTTC. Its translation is CSVDRGFGPREQYF.